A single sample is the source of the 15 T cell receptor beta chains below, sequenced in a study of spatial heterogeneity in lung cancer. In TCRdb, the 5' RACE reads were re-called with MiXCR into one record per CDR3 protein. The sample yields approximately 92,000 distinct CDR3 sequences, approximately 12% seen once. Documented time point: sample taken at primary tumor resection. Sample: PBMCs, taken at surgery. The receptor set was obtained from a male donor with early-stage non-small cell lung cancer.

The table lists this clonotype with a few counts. The CDR3 here is CASSLAPRAYGYTF. CDR3 DNA sequence: TGTGCCAGCAGCTTAGCCCCGAGGGCCTATGGCTACACCTTC. This chain connects TRBV7-2 to TRBJ1-2; no reliable D call. The V end was cut by 0 bases, the J end by 4 bases, with 9 bases between. The CDR3 length is 14 residues. Germline V gene sequence: CDR1 SGHTA, CDR2 FQGNSA.

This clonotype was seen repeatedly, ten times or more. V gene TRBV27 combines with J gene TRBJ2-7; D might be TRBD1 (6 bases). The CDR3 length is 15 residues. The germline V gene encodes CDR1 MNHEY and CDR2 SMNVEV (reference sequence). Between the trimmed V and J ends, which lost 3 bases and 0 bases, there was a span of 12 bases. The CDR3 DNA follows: TGTGCCAGCAGTTTCTCGGACAGAAGCTCCTACGAGCAGTACTTC. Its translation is CASSFSDRSSYEQYF.

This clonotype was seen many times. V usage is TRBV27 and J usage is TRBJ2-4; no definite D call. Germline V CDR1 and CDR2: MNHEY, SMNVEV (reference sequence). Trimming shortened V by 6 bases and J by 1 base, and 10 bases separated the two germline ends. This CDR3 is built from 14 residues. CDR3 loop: CASRPAVAKNIQYF. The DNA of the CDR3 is TGTGCCAGCAGGCCCGCGGTGGCCAAAAACATTCAGTACTTC.

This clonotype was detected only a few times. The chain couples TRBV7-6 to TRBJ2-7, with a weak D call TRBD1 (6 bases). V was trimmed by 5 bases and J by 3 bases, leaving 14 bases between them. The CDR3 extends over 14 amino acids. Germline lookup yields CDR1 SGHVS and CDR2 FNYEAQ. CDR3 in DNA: TGTGCCAGCAGCCCTTTACAGGGAAACTACGAGCAGTACTTC. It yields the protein CASSPLQGNYEQYF. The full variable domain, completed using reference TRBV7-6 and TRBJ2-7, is GAGVSQSPRYKVTKRGQDVALRCDPISGHVSLYWYRQALGQGPEFLTYFNYEAQQDKSGLPNDRFSAERPEGSISTLTIQRTEQRDSAMYRCASSPLQGNYEQYFGPGTRLTVT.

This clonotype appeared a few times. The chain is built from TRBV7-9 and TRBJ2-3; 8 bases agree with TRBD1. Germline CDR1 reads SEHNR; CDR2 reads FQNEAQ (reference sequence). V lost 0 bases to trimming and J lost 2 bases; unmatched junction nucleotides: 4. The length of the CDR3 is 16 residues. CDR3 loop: CASSLAGTGLTDTQYF. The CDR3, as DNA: TGTGCCAGCAGCTTAGCTGGGACAGGACTCACAGATACGCAGTATTTT.

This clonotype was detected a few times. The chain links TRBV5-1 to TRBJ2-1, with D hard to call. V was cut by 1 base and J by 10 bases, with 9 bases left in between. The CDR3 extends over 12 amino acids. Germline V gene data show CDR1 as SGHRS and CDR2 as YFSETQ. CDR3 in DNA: TGCGCCAGCAGCTTGCCTGGTCAGGAGCAGTTCTTC. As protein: CASSLPGQEQFF.

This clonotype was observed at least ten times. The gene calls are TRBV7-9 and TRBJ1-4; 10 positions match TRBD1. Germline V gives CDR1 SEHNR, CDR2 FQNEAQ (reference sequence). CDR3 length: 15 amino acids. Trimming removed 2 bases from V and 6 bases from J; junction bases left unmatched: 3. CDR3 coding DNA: TGTGCCAGCAGCTTACGGACAGGGGGTGATGAAAAACTGTTTTTT. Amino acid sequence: CASSLRTGGDEKLFF.

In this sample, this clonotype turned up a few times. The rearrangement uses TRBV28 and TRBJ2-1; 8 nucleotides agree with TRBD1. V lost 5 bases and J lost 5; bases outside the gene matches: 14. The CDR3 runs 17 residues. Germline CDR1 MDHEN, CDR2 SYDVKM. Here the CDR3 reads CASSHNFRTGSDNEQFF. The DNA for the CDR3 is TGTGCCAGCAGTCACAACTTCCGGACAGGGTCTGACAATGAGCAGTTCTTC.

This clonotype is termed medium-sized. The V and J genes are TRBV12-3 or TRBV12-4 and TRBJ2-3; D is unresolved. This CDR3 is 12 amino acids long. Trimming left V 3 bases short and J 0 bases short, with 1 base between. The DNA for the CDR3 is TGTGCCAGCAGTTTTAGCACAGATACGCAGTATTTT. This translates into CASSFSTDTQYF.

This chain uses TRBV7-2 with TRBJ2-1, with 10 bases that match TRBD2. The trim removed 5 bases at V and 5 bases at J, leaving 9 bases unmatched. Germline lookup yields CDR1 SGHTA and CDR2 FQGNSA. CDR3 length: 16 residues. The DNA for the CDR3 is TGTGCCAGCAGCCTACAAGCGGGAGGGCCTGACAATGAGCAGTTCTTC. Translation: CASSLQAGGPDNEQFF.

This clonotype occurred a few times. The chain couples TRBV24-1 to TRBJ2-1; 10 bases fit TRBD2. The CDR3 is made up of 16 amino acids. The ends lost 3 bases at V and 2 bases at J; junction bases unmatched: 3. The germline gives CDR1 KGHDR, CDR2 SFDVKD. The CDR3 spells CATSDSGGAAYNEQFF. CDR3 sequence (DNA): TGTGCCACCAGTGATAGCGGGGGGGCCGCCTACAATGAGCAGTTCTTC.

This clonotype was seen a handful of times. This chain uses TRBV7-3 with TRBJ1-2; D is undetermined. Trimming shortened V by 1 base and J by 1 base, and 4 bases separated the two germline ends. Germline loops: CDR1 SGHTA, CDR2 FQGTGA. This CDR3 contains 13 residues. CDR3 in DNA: TGTGCCAGCAGCTTAATAAATAACTATGGCTACACCTTC. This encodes CASSLINNYGYTF.

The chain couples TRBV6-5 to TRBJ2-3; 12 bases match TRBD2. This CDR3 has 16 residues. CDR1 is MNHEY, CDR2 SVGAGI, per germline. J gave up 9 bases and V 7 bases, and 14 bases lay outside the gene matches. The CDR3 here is CASKGPSTSGRSTQYF. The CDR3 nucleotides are TGTGCCAGCAAGGGCCCGTCGACTAGCGGGAGATCGACGCAGTATTTT.

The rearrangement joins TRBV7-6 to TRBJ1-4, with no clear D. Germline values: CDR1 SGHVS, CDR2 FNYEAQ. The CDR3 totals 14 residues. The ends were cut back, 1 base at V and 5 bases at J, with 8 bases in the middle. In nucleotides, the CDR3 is TGTGCCAGCAGCTTAGGAAACGGGAATGAAAAACTGTTTTTT. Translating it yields CASSLGNGNEKLFF.

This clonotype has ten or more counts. The CDR3 region is CASSPRGTEAFF. CDR3 nucleotides: TGCGCCAGCAGCCCACGGGGGACTGAAGCTTTCTTT. The rearrangement joins TRBV5-1 to TRBJ1-1; weak D call: TRBD1 (5 bases). V shed 4 bases and J shed 5 bases, with 9 bases lying between them. The CDR3 consists of 12 residues. Looked up from germline, CDR1 is SGHRS and CDR2 is YFSETQ.